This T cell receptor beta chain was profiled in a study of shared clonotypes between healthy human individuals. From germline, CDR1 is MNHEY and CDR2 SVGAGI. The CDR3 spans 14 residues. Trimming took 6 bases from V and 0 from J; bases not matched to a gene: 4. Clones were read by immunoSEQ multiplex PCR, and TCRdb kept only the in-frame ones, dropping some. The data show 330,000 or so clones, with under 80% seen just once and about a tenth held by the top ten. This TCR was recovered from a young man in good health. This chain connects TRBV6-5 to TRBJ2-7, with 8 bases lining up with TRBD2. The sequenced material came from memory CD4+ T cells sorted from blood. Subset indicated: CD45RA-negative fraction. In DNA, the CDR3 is TGTGCCAGCAGATCGGGAGGGAGCTCCTACGAGCAGTACTTC. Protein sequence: CASRSGGSSYEQYF.